Following are 26 T cell receptor beta chains from one sample sequenced in a study of T cell responses to AZD1222 COVID-19 vaccine (dated by TCRdb to 2020 to 2023). The time point label for this specimen denotes: about 28 days (+/-7) after the second vaccine dose. Receptor libraries were prepared by the immunoSEQ multiplex PCR assay. TCRdb holds this immuneACCESS table with in-frame rearrangements only. Some clones are missing; in checked studies, unresolved V genes explain under half, and the rest has no known cause. This sample gives 120,000 to 150,000 clones in total; 90% of them show up just once. The leading ten clones occupy about 1.5% of the sample. The sequences come from peripheral blood, collected 28 days after the second AZD1222 dose. The origin of the receptors is an adult who received the AZD1222 COVID-19 vaccine.

This chain connects TRBV12-3 or TRBV12-4 to TRBJ1-1; D unclear. Trimming shortened V by 8 bases and J by 1 base, and 11 bases separated the two germline ends. The CDR3 has 13 residues. In nucleotides, the CDR3 is TGTGCCAGCCTACAGTTACCGAACACTGAAGCTTTCTTT. Residues: CASLQLPNTEAFF.

The J gene is TRBJ1-3, the V gene TRBV7-9; D not resolved. This CDR3 contains 14 residues. The germline CDR1 and CDR2 sequences are SEHNR and FQNEAQ (reference sequence). Trimming stripped 5 bases from V and 0 bases from J, with 8 bases between. DNA for the CDR3: TGTGCCAGCAGCCCCCTTCCCTCTGGAAACACCATATATTTT. Translated: CASSPLPSGNTIYF.

The sample holds one count of this clone. This sequence joins TRBV15 and TRBJ2-2; D not certain. The CDR3 has 14 amino acids. V was shortened by 1 base and J by 6 bases, with 9 bases between the two germline ends. Germline V gene data show CDR1 as LNHNV and CDR2 as YYDKDF (reference sequence). This CDR3 reads CATSRGQKSGELFF. CDR3 bases: TGTGCCACCAGCAGAGGTCAGAAGTCCGGGGAGCTGTTTTTT.

The chain joins TRBV7-6 to TRBJ1-4; D is possibly TRBD1 (5 bases). The CDR3 spans 14 residues. Trimming removed 3 bases from V and 0 bases from J, with 5 bases in between. The germline V gene encodes CDR1 SGHVS and CDR2 FNYEAQ. CDR3 DNA sequence: TGTGCCAGCAGCTTGGGGGCAACTAATGAAAAACTGTTTTTT. This sequence encodes CASSLGATNEKLFF.

The chain employs TRBV7-2 and TRBJ2-1; D assignment may be TRBD1 or TRBD2 (7 bases each). V was pared by 5 bases and J by 7 bases, with 18 bases between. Germline loops: CDR1 SGHTA, CDR2 FQGNSA. CDR3 length: 15 amino acids. The CDR3 nucleotides are TGTGCCAGCAGCCAGGGGGGGTTGGGCGGAAATGAGCAGTTCTTC. Residues: CASSQGGLGGNEQFF. The whole variable domain, remainder taken from reference TRBV7-2 and TRBJ2-1, is GAGVSQSPSNKVTEKGKDVELRCDPISGHTALYWYRQSLGQGLEFLIYFQGNSAPDKSGLPSDRFSAERTGGSVSTLTIQRTQQEDSAVYLCASSQGGLGGNEQFFGPGTRLTVL.

The V gene is TRBV11-2, the J gene TRBJ2-1; D is perhaps TRBD2 (7 bases). Deletions cut 1 base from V and 9 bases from J, with 16 bases between. The CDR3 has 15 residues. CDR1 is SGHAT and CDR2 is FQNNGV in the germline V gene. CDR3 region: CASSLVRGRWGEQFF. Written as DNA, the CDR3 is TGTGCCAGCAGCTTAGTGCGGGGGCGATGGGGTGAGCAGTTCTTC.

This clone was seen once. This rearrangement joins TRBV11-2 to TRBJ2-1, with D possibly called TRBD1 or TRBD2 (5 bases each). This CDR3 comprises 13 residues. V was pared by 9 bases and J by 7 bases, with 16 bases between. CDR1 and CDR2 (germline): SGHAT, FQNNGV. CDR3 in DNA: TGTGCCAGTGAAACCTCGGGGCTTAATGAGCAGTTCTTC. This sequence encodes CASETSGLNEQFF.

Concerning this clone: The limits of the CDR3 on the DNA are not certain, so only TCRdb's listed CDR3 is given. The V call is TRBV27, the J call TRBJ1-3. With termini counted, the CDR3 has 18 amino acids. Germline values: CDR1 MNHEY, CDR2 SMNVEV (reference sequence). The CDR3 is CASSHNPVGPGSGNTIYF.

This clone has just a few counts. The chain carries TRBV30 and TRBJ1-6; maybe TRBD1 (5 bases). Per germline, CDR1 GTSNPN and CDR2 SVGIG (reference sequence). V was clipped by 7 bases and J by 7 bases, with 17 bases between them. The CDR3 covers 14 residues. The CDR3 here is CAYDPQGTNSPLHF. In DNA form, the CDR3 reads TGTGCCTATGATCCACAAGGGACGAATTCACCCCTCCACTTT.

This clone occurred once. The J gene is TRBJ1-1, the V gene TRBV9; D possibly corresponds to TRBD1 (5 bases). The V gene's germline CDR1 is SGDLS and CDR2 YYNGEE. The ends were cut back, 1 base at V and 4 bases at J, with 20 bases in the middle. The CDR3 has 17 residues. This CDR3 reads CASSVTAGTPKGTEAFF. CDR3 bases: TGTGCCAGCAGCGTAACGGCCGGGACCCCAAAGGGCACTGAAGCTTTCTTT.

This clone was picked up one time. This chain joins TRBV3-1 (or the pseudogene TRBV3-2) and TRBJ1-5; a weak D match, TRBD1 (5 bases). This CDR3 has 15 residues. Per germline, CDR1 LGHDT and CDR2 YNNKEL (reference sequence). Trimming took off 4 bases at V and 2 bases at J, with 12 bases between the two ends. CDR3 in DNA: TGTGCCAGCAGCCGGGACTCGCGGGGCAATCAGCCCCAGCATTTT. Protein: CASSRDSRGNQPQHF.

V and J are TRBV24-1 and TRBJ2-3; tentatively, D is TRBD1 (5 bases). The germline gives CDR1 KGHDR, CDR2 SFDVKD. CDR3 length: 14 amino acids. Trimming took 4 bases from V and 2 from J, leaving 9 bases between them. CDR3 protein: CATSESGSTDTQYF. The CDR3 DNA is TGTGCCACCAGTGAGTCAGGGTCCACAGATACGCAGTATTTT.

The V gene is TRBV29-1, the J gene TRBJ1-4; TRBD1 is a possible D gene (5 bases). From germline, CDR1 is SQVTM and CDR2 ANQGSEA. V was shortened by 4 bases and J by 4 bases, with 16 bases between the two germline ends. CDR3 length equals 15 residues. The chain's CDR3 is CSVGVVGEVNEKLFF. DNA of the CDR3: TGCAGCGTTGGAGTAGTAGGGGAAGTTAATGAAAAACTGTTTTTT.

With regard to this clone: Relative to the germline gene, one junction end is altered; a read error may explain this. V and J are TRBV3-1 (or the pseudogene TRBV3-2) and TRBJ1-1; 10 bases align to TRBD1. Per germline, CDR1 LGHDT and CDR2 YNNKEL (reference sequence). The CDR3 contains 13 residues. CDR3 amino acids: CASSQGAGQGVYF. DNA for the CDR3: TGTGCCAGCAGCCAGGGGGCCGGACAGGGGGTCTATTTT.

The rearrangement links TRBV3-1 (or the pseudogene TRBV3-2) to TRBJ2-1; perhaps TRBD2 as D (6 bases). CDR1 and CDR2 (germline): LGHDT, YNNKEL (reference sequence). The CDR3 loop spans 16 amino acids. The V end lost 0 bases, the J end lost 4 bases, and 13 bases lay between the germline ends. The CDR3 DNA is TGTGCCAGCAGCCAAGATATCAGCGGGCGATACAATGAGCAGTTCTTC. This gives the protein CASSQDISGRYNEQFF.

The chain has TRBV27 and TRBJ1-1; D is possibly TRBD1 (5 bases). This CDR3 comprises 13 residues. Trimming shortened V by 6 bases and J by 3 bases, and 11 bases separated the two germline ends. CDR1 is MNHEY, CDR2 SMNVEV, per germline (reference sequence). CDR3 DNA: TGTGCCAGCAGCCTCGGGACCGACACTGAAGCTTTCTTT. Its translation is CASSLGTDTEAFF.

Only one count was recorded for this clone. The gene calls are TRBV7-3 and TRBJ2-7, with D tentatively TRBD2 (6 bases). V lost 1 base and J 3 bases, leaving 16 bases between the germline ends. Germline V lookup: CDR1 SGHTA, CDR2 FQGTGA. The CDR3 consists of 16 residues. The CDR3 DNA is TGTGCCAGCAGCTTAAACCCCGGGCCCGGGGGCTACGAGCAGTACTTC. This sequence encodes CASSLNPGPGGYEQYF.

The rearrangement joins TRBV6-5 to TRBJ1-6; D unresolved. V lost 5 bases to trimming and J lost 6 bases, with 11 bases between them. CDR1 is MNHEY, CDR2 SVGAGI, per germline. The CDR3 totals 14 residues. Written as DNA, the CDR3 is TGTGCCAGCAGTACCCTGTCCGGTAATTCACCCCTCCACTTT. This gives the protein CASSTLSGNSPLHF.

This sequence joins TRBV9 and TRBJ1-1; D perhaps matches TRBD1 (5 bases). The V end was cut by 4 bases, the J end by 1 base, with 20 bases between. Looked up from germline, CDR1 is SGDLS and CDR2 is YYNGEE. This CDR3 comprises 17 residues. The CDR3 protein is CASSPRGSGGGNTEAFF. The CDR3 nucleotides are TGTGCCAGCAGCCCCCGGGGGTCGGGGGGAGGGAACACTGAAGCTTTCTTT. The entire variable domain, with the rest obtained from reference TRBV9 and TRBJ1-1, is as follows: DSGVTQTPKHLITATGQRVTLRCSPRSGDLSVYWYQQSLDQGLQFLIQYYNGEERAKGNILERFSAQQFPDLHSELNLSSLELGDSALYFCASSPRGSGGGNTEAFFGQGTRLTVV.

This clone was picked up a small number of times. The genes are TRBV30 and TRBJ2-6; a possible D gene is TRBD1 (5 bases). This CDR3 region has 14 residues. The germline V and J ends were trimmed by 4 bases and 2 bases, with 9 bases remaining between them. Germline V gene data show CDR1 as GTSNPN and CDR2 as SVGIG (reference sequence). The CDR3 here is CAWTQVTGANVLTF. CDR3 in DNA: TGTGCCTGGACACAGGTAACTGGGGCCAACGTCCTGACTTTC.

The rearrangement joins TRBV18 to TRBJ1-3, with D possibly matching TRBD1 (6 bases). Looked up from germline, CDR1 is KGHSH and CDR2 is LQKENI. Between the trimmed V and J ends, which lost 4 bases and 1 base, there was a span of 8 bases. The CDR3 length is 14 residues. CDR3 in DNA: TGTGCCAGCTCACAACAGGGATCTGGAAACACCATATATTTT. Translated: CASSQQGSGNTIYF. The full variable domain, rest sourced from reference TRBV18 and TRBJ1-3, is NAGVMQNPRHLVRRRGQEARLRCSPMKGHSHVYWYRQLPEEGLKFMVYLQKENIIDESGMPKERFSAEFPKEGPSILRIQQVVRGDSAAYFCASSQQGSGNTIYFGEGSWLTVV.

V usage is TRBV9 and J usage is TRBJ2-7; TRBD2 might be the D (5 bases). Per the germline V gene, CDR1 is SGDLS and CDR2 is YYNGEE. CDR3 length equals 15 residues. Trimming cost V 4 bases and J 7 bases, with 21 bases left between them. The CDR3 protein is CASSLGSSPGEEQYV. As DNA, the CDR3 is TGTGCCAGCAGCTTGGGGTCCAGCCCCGGGGAGGAGCAGTACGTC.

The chain is built from TRBV6-2 or TRBV6-3 and TRBJ2-1; TRBD2 is a possible D gene (6 bases). Trimming shortened V by 5 bases and J by 4 bases, and 18 bases separated the two germline ends. Germline CDR1 and CDR2: MNHEY and SVGEGT. This CDR3 region has 16 residues. This CDR3 is CASSPDSSGLYNEQFF. CDR3 nucleotide sequence: TGTGCCAGCAGTCCCGATTCGAGCGGGCTATACAATGAGCAGTTCTTC.

The V call is TRBV6-5, the J call TRBJ1-5; a possible D gene is TRBD1 (6 bases). Trimming left V 8 bases short and J 3 bases short, with 17 bases between. CDR3 length: 15 residues. Germline values: CDR1 MNHEY, CDR2 SVGAGI. The CDR3 here is CASRPGETDNQPQHF. Here the CDR3 DNA reads TGTGCCAGCCGACCAGGGGAGACGGACAATCAGCCCCAGCATTTT.

The chain employs TRBV9 and TRBJ1-3; TRBD1 matches 10 bases. Germline CDR1 SGDLS, CDR2 YYNGEE. The CDR3 runs 19 residues. V shed 2 bases, J shed 0 bases, and the junction held 11 bases outside the gene matches. This CDR3 reads CASSVRDRGLLSSGNTIYF. The CDR3 DNA sequence: TGTGCCAGCAGCGTCCGGGACAGGGGCCTCCTAAGCTCTGGAAACACCATATATTTT.

This clone appeared a single time. This rearrangement joins TRBV29-1 to TRBJ2-1; D is ambiguous. The CDR3 is 12 amino acids. CDR1 is SQVTM, CDR2 ANQGSEA, per germline. Deletions cut 3 bases from V and 7 bases from J, with 10 bases between. CDR3 protein: CSVEVAVNEQFF. Here the CDR3 DNA reads TGCAGCGTTGAGGTGGCGGTGAATGAGCAGTTCTTC.